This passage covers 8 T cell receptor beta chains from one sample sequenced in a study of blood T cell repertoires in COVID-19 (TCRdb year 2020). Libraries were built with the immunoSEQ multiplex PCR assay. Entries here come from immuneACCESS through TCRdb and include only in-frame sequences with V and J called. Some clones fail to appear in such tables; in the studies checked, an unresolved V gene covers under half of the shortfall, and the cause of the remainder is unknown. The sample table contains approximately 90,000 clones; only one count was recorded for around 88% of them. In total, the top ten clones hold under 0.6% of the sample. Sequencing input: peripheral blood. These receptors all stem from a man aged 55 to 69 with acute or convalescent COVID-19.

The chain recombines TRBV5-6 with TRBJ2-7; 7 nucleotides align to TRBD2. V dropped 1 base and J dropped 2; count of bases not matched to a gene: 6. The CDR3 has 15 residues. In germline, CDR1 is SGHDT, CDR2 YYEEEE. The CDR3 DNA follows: TGTGCCAGCAGCTTGATGACTAGCAGAGCCTACGAGCAGTACTTC. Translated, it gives CASSLMTSRAYEQYF.

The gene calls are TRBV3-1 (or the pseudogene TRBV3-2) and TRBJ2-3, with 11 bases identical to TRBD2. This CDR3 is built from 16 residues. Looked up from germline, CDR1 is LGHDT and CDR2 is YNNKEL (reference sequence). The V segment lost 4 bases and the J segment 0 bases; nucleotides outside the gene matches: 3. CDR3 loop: CASSPRTSGSTDTQYF. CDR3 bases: TGTGCCAGCAGCCCTAGGACTAGCGGGAGCACAGATACGCAGTATTTT.

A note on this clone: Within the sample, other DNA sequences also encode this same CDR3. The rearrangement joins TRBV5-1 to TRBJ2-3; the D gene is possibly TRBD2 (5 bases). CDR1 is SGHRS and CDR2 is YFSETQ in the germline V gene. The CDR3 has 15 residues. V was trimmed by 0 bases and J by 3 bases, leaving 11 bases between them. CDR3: CASSLAGVGTDTQYF. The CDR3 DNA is TGCGCCAGCAGCTTGGCCGGGGTCGGGACAGATACGCAGTATTTT.

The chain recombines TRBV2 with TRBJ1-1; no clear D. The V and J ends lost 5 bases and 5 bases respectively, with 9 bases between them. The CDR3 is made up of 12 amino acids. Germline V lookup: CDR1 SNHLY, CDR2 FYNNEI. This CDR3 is CASSPRGTEAFF. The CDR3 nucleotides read TGTGCCAGCAGTCCTCGCGGTACTGAAGCTTTCTTT.

The chain's CDR3 is CASSIGGSSLDTQYF. The DNA of the CDR3 is TGTGCCAGTAGTATCGGGGGATCCAGCTTGGATACGCAGTATTTT. The V and J genes are TRBV19 and TRBJ2-3; the D gene is possibly TRBD2 (6 bases). This CDR3 region has 15 residues. The V end was cut by 3 bases, the J end by 6 bases, with 16 bases between. Germline CDR1 and CDR2: LNHDA and SQIVND (reference sequence).

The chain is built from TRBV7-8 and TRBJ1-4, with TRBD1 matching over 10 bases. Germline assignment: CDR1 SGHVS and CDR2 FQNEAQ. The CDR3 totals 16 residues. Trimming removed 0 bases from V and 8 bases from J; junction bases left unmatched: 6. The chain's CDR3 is CASSLAMGQGSEKLFF. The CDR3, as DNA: TGTGCCAGCAGCTTAGCTATGGGACAGGGGTCGGAAAAACTGTTTTTT.

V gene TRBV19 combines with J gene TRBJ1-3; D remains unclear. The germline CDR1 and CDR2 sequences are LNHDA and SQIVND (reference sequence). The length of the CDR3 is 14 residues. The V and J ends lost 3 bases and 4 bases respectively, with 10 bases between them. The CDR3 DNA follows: TGTGCCAGTAGTATCCAGGTGAACGGAAACACCATATATTTT. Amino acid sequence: CASSIQVNGNTIYF.

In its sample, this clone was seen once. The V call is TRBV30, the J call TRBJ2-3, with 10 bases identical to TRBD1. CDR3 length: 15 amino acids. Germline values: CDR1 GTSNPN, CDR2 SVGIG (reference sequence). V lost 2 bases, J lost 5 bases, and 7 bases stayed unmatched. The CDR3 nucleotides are TGTGCCTGGAGTCGGCCAGGACAGGGGGAAGATACGCAGTATTTT. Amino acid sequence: CAWSRPGQGEDTQYF. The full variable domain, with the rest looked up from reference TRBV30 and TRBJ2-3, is SQTIHQWPATLVQPVGSPLSLECTVEGTSNPNLYWYRQAAGRGLQLLFYSVGIGQISSEVPQNLSASRPQDRQFILSSKKLLLSDSGFYLCAWSRPGQGEDTQYFGPGTRLTVL.